Given below is one T cell receptor beta chain in context. Its antigen is unknown. CD45RO-negative, CCR7-selected cells formed the naive CD8 fraction, which excluded terminally differentiated effector memory CD45RA+ cells. Donors, without exception, were Caucasian adults residing in Nashville, Tennessee. The sample is drawn from a study of shared clonotypes between healthy human individuals. Study-wide background: Plates per donor: three CD4 naive, three CD4 memory, two CD8 naive, one CD8 memory. Findings and limits, study-wide: Clonotypes that were shared across four donors made up around 5% of naive CD4 clonotypes.

The CDR3 is 15 residues long. The germline CDR1 and CDR2 sequences are MNHEY and SVGAGI. V trimming: 8 bases; J trimming: 3 bases; junction bases outside the gene matches: 7. Sorted-subset replicate PCRs used about 200 ng DNA, approximately 33,000 T cell genomes. TCRdb keeps only in-frame clones here, not all; method: immunoSEQ multiplex PCR. The repertoire holds 1.5 million to 2.5 million clones, with about 95% as singletons. The specimen was naive CD8+ T cells sorted from blood. The J gene is TRBJ2-2, the V gene TRBV6-5; 9 nucleotides agree with TRBD2. This clonotype was sampled from a man between 18 and 35 years old in good health. The CDR3, as DNA: TGTGCCAGCGGATGGCGGGAGGGTTACACCGGGGAGCTGTTTTTT. Translated, it gives CASGWREGYTGELFF.